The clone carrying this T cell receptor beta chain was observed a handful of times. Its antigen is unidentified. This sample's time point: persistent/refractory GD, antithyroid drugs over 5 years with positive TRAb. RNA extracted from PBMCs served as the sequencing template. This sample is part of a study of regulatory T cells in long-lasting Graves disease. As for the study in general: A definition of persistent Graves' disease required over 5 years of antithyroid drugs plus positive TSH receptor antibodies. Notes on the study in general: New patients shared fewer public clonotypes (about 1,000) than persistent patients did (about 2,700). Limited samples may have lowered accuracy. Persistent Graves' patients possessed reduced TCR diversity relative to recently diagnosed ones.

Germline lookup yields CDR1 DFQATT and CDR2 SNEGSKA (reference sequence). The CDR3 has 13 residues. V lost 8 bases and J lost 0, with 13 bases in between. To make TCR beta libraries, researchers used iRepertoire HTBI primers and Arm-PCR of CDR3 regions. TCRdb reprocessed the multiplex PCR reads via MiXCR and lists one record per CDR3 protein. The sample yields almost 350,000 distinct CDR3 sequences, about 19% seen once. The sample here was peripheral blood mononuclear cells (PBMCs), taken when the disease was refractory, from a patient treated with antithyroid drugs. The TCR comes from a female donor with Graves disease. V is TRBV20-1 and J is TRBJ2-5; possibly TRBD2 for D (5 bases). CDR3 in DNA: TGCAGTCACGGACTGACGTACCAAGAGACCCAGTACTTC. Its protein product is CSHGLTYQETQYF.